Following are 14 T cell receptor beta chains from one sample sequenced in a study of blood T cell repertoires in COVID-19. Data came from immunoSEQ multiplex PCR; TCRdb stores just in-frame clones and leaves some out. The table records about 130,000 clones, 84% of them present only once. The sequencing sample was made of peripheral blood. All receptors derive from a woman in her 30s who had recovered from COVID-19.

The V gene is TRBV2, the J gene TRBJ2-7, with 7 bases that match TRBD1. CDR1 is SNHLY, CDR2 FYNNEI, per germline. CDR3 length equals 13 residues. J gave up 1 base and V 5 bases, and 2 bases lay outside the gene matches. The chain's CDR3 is CASSRDRSYEQYF. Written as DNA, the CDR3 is TGTGCCAGCAGTCGGGACAGATCCTACGAGCAGTACTTC.

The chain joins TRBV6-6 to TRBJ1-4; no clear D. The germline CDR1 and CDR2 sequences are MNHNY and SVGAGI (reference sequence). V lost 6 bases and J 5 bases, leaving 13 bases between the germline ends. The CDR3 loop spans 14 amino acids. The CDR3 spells CASSLSGANEKLFF. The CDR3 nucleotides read TGTGCCAGCAGCTTATCGGGAGCCAATGAAAAACTGTTTTTT.

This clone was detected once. Here the CDR3 DNA reads TGTGCCAGCAAGCATGCCAATCAGCCCCAGCATTTT. It codes for CASKHANQPQHF. This chain uses TRBV12-3 or TRBV12-4 with TRBJ1-5; D call uncertain. V lost 7 bases and J lost 3, with 7 bases in between. This CDR3 spans 12 amino acids.

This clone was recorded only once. The CDR3 is CASSTALAGEVLETQYF. The DNA for the CDR3 is TGTGCCAGCAGCACAGCTTTAGCGGGGGAAGTTTTAGAGACCCAGTACTTC. V gene TRBV21-1 combines with J gene TRBJ2-5; TRBD2, as called in the table, went unchecked against the DNA. TRBV21-1 is shown as a pseudogene. This CDR3 has 17 residues.

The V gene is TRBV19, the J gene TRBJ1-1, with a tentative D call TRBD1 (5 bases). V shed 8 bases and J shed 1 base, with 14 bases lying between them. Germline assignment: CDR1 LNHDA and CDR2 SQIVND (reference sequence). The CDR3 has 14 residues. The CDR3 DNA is TGTGCCAGTGGAATATCCCAGGGGAACACTGAAGCTTTCTTT. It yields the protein CASGISQGNTEAFF.

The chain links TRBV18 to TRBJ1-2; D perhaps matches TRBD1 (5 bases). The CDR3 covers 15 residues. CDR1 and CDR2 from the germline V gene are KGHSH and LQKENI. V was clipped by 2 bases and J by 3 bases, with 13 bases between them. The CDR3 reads CASSPSQGSDYGYTF. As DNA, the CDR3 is TGTGCCAGCTCACCATCCCAGGGCTCGGACTATGGCTACACCTTC.

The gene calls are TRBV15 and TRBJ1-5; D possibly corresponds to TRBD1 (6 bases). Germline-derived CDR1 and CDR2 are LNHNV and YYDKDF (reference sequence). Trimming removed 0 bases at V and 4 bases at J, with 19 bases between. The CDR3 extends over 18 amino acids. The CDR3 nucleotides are TGTGCCACCAGCAGAGATGAGGCAGGGGTCTCCGTAAATCAGCCCCAGCATTTT. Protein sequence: CATSRDEAGVSVNQPQHF.

Written as DNA, the CDR3 is TGTGCCAGCAGCTTAGCCGGAAGGGGTCAAGAGACCCAGTACTTC. Its translation: CASSLAGRGQETQYF. The chain links TRBV7-8 to TRBJ2-5, with D maybe TRBD1 (5 bases). Germline CDR1 is SGHVS and CDR2 is FQNEAQ. The CDR3 has 15 amino acids. The V end lost 0 bases, the J end lost 2 bases, and 10 bases lay between the germline ends. Full variable domain (remainder filled in from reference TRBV7-8 and TRBJ2-5): GAGVSQSPRYKVAKRGQDVALRCDPISGHVSLFWYQQALGQGPEFLTYFQNEAQLDKSGLPSDRFFAERPEGSVSTLKIQRTQQEDSAVYLCASSLAGRGQETQYFGPGTRLLVL.

CDR3 nucleotide sequence: TGTGCCACCAGCAGAGCAGGGGGCGCAACTAATGAAAAACTGTTTTTT. Its translation: CATSRAGGATNEKLFF. This chain joins TRBV15 and TRBJ1-4, with 8 bases aligning to TRBD1. The length of the CDR3 is 16 residues. The J segment lost 0 bases and the V segment lost 1 base, leaving 1 base of the junction unmatched. Germline values: CDR1 LNHNV, CDR2 YYDKDF (reference sequence).

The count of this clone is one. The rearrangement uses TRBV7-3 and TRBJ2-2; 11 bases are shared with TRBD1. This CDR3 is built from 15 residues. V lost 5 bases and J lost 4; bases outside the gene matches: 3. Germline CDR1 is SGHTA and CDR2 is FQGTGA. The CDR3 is CASSPGTGGTGELFF. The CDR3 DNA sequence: TGTGCCAGCAGCCCTGGGACAGGGGGCACCGGGGAGCTGTTTTTT.

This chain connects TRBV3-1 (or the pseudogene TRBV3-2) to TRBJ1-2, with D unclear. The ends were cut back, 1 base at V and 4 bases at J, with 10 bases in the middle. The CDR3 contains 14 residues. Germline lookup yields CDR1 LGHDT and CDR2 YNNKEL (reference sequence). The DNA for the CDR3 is TGTGCCAGCAGCCAAGGTGGCCAGATCTATGGCTACACCTTC. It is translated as CASSQGGQIYGYTF.

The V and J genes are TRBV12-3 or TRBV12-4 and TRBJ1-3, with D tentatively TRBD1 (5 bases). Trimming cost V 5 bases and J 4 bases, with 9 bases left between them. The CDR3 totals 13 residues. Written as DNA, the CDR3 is TGTGCCAGCAGTGCGGGGGGGGGAAACACCATATATTTT. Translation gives CASSAGGGNTIYF.

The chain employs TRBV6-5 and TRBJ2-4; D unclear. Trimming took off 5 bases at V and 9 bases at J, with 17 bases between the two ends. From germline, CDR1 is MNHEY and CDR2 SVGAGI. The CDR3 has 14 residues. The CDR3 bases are TGTGCCAGCAGTCCGGATACTTGGGCCGGCATTCAGTACTTC. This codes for CASSPDTWAGIQYF.

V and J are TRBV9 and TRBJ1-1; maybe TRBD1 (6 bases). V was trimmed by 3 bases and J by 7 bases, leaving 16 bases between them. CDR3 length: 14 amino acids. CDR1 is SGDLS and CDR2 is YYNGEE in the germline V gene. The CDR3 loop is CASSARTDLREAFF. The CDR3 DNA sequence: TGTGCCAGCAGCGCCCGGACAGACTTGCGTGAAGCTTTCTTT.